Detailed here is one TCR beta chain. TCRdb's table, derived via immunoSEQ multiplex PCR, lists solely in-frame clones and lacks some. The sample lists 150,000 to 180,000 clones, about 88% occurring once. With 6 bases removed from V and 2 bases from J, the gap between germline ends came to 14 bases. This CDR3 is built from 14 residues. The V gene's germline CDR1 is LNHDA and CDR2 SQIVND (reference sequence). This sample is part of a study of cytomegalovirus exposure and HLA in healthy donors. This TCR came from a man between 18 and 35 years old in good health and CMV-seropositive. The V and J genes are TRBV19 and TRBJ2-7; a possible D gene is TRBD2 (7 bases). The source material was PBMCs. The CDR3 region is CASRKGGDTYEQYF. The CDR3 region has the DNA TGTGCCAGTAGGAAAGGGGGGGACACCTACGAGCAGTACTTC.